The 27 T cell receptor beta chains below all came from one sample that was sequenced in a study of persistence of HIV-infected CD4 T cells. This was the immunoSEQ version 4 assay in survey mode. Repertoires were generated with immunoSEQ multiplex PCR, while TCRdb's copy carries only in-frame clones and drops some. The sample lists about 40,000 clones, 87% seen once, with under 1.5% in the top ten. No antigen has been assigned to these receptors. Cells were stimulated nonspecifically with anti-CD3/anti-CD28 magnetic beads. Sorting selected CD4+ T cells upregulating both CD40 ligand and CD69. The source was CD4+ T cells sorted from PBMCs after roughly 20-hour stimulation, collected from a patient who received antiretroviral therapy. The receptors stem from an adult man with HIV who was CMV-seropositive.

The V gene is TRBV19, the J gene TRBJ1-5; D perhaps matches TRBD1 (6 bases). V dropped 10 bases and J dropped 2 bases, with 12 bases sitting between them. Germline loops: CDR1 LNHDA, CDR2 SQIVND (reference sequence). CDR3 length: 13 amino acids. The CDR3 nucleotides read TGTGCCACCGGAGGGGGTGGCAATCAGCCCCAGCATTTT. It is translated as CATGGGGNQPQHF. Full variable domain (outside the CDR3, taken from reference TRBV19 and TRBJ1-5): DGGITQSPKYLFRKEGQNVTLSCEQNLNHDAMYWYRQDPGQGLRLIYYSQIVNDFQKGDIAEGYSVSREKKESFPLTVTSAQKNPTAFYLCATGGGGNQPQHFGDGTRLSIL.

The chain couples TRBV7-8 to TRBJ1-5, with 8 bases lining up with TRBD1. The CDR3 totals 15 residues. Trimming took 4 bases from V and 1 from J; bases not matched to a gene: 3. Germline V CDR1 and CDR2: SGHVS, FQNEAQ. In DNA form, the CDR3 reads TGTGCCAGCAGCTCCAGGACAGGGAGCAATCAGCCCCAGCATTTT. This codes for CASSSRTGSNQPQHF. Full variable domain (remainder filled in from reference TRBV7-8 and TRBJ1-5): GAGVSQSPRYKVAKRGQDVALRCDPISGHVSLFWYQQALGQGPEFLTYFQNEAQLDKSGLPSDRFFAERPEGSVSTLKIQRTQQEDSAVYLCASSSRTGSNQPQHFGDGTRLSIL.

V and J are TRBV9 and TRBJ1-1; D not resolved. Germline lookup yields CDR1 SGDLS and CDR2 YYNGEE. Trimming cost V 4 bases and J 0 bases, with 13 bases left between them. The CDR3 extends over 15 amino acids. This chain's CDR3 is CASSPRSGMNTEAFF. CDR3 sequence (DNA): TGTGCCAGCAGCCCCCGCTCGGGGATGAACACTGAAGCTTTCTTT. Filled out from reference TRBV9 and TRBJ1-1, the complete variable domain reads DSGVTQTPKHLITATGQRVTLRCSPRSGDLSVYWYQQSLDQGLQFLIQYYNGEERAKGNILERFSAQQFPDLHSELNLSSLELGDSALYFCASSPRSGMNTEAFFGQGTRLTVV.

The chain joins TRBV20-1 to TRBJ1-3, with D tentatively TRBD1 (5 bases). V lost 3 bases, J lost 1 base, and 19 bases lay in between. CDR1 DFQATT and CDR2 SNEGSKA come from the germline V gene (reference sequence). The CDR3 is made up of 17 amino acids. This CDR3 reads CSASAGHIQRSGNTIYF. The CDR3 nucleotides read TGCAGTGCTAGTGCTGGACATATCCAGCGGTCTGGAAACACCATATATTTT.

CDR3 DNA sequence: TGTGCCAGCAGTGAAGCGGGTATGGGTGAGCAGTTCTTC. It yields the protein CASSEAGMGEQFF. The rearrangement links TRBV2 to TRBJ2-1; D is unresolved. V lost 0 bases and J 9 bases, leaving 9 bases between the germline ends. This CDR3 is built from 13 residues. Germline CDR1 SNHLY, CDR2 FYNNEI.

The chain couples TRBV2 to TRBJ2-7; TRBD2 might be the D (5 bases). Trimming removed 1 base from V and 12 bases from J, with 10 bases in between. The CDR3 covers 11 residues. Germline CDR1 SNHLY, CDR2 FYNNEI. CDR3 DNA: TGTGCCAGCAGTGAAGACAGCCTAGCGTACTTC. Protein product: CASSEDSLAYF.

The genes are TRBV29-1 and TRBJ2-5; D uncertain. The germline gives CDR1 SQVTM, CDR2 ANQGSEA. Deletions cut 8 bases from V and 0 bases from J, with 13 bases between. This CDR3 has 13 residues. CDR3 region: CSSSGQNQETQYF. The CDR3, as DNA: TGCAGCTCCTCCGGGCAGAACCAAGAGACCCAGTACTTC.

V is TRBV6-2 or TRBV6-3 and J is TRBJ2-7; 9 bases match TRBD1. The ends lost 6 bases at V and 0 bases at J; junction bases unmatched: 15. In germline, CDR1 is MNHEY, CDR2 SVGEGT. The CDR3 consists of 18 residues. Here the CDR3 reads CASSSPGAGTGSSYEQYF. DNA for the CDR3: TGTGCCAGCAGCTCACCAGGTGCCGGGACAGGGAGCTCCTACGAGCAGTACTTC.

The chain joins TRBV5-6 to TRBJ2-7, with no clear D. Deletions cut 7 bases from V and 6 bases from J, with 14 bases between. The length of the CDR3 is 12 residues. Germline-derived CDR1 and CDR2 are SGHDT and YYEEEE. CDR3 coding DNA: TGTGCCAGCGGACGCAGAGGCCTCGAGCAGTACTTC. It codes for CASGRRGLEQYF.

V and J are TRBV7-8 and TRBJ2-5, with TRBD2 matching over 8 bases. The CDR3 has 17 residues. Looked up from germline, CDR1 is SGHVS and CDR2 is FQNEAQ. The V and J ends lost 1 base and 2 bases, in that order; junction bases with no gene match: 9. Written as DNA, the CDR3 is TGTGCCAGCAGCTTAGTTCCAGCGGGAGAATGGCAAGAGACCCAGTACTTC. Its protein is CASSLVPAGEWQETQYF. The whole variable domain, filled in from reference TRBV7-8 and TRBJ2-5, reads GAGVSQSPRYKVAKRGQDVALRCDPISGHVSLFWYQQALGQGPEFLTYFQNEAQLDKSGLPSDRFFAERPEGSVSTLKIQRTQQEDSAVYLCASSLVPAGEWQETQYFGPGTRLLVL.

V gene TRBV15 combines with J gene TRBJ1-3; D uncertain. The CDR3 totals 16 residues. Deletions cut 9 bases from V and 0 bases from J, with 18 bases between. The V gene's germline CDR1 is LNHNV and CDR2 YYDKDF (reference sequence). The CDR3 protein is CATRRGDGGSGNTIYF. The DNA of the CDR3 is TGTGCCACGCGTCGGGGTGATGGCGGCTCTGGAAACACCATATATTTT.

The CDR3 sequence: CAWMETVSDTEAFF. For the CDR3, the DNA is TGTGCCTGGATGGAAACAGTAAGTGACACTGAAGCTTTCTTT. The chain employs TRBV30 and TRBJ1-1; D unresolved. This CDR3 contains 14 residues. Germline V gene data show CDR1 as GTSNPN and CDR2 as SVGIG (reference sequence). Trimming removed 4 bases from V and 3 bases from J, with 15 bases in between.

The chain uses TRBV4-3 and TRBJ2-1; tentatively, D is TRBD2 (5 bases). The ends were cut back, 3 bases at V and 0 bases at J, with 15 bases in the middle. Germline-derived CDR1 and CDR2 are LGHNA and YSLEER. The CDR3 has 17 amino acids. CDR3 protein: CASSHRGRTSSYNEQFF. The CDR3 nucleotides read TGCGCCAGCAGCCATCGCGGGCGGACCAGCTCCTACAATGAGCAGTTCTTC.

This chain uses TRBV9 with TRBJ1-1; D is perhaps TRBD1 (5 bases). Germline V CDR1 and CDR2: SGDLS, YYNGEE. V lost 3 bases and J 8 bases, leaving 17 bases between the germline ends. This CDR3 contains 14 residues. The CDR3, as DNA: TGTGCCAGCAGCGGACAACCCGACAGCCTAGAAGCTTTCTTT. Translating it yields CASSGQPDSLEAFF.

The CDR3 DNA is TGTGCCAGCAAGGAGGGCAGAGGCTACACCTTC. Translation gives CASKEGRGYTF. The chain has TRBV2 and TRBJ1-2, with D unresolved. V was cut by 7 bases and J by 8 bases, with 11 bases left in between. From germline, CDR1 is SNHLY and CDR2 FYNNEI. CDR3 length equals 11 residues.

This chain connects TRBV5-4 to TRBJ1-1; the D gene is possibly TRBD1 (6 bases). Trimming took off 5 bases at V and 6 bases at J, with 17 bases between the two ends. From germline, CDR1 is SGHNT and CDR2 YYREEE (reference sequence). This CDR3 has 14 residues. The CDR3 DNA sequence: TGTGCCAGCAGTTTTGCGCACAGGGCTTCTGAAGCTTTCTTT. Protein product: CASSFAHRASEAFF.

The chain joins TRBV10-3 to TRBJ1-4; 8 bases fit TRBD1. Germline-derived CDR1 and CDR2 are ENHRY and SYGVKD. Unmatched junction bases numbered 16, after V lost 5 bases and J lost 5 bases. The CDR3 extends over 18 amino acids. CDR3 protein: CAISSKVRGQGRNEKLFF. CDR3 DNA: TGTGCCATCAGTTCCAAAGTCAGAGGACAGGGTAGGAATGAAAAACTGTTTTTT.

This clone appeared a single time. The CDR3 DNA reads TGTGCCAGCAGCTCTCTTGGGGGACGGGAAGAGACCCAGTACTTC. Its translation is CASSSLGGREETQYF. The chain joins TRBV7-2 to TRBJ2-5, with D possibly being TRBD1 or TRBD2 (5 bases each). Germline V gives CDR1 SGHTA, CDR2 FQGNSA. V was pared by 4 bases and J by 3 bases, with 15 bases between. This CDR3 has 15 residues.

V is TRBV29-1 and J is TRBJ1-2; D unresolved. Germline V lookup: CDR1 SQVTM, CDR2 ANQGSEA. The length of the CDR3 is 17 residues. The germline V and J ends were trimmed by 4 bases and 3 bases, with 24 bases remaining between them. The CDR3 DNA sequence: TGCAGCGTTGTCCCTCCGGAACGTAGAGGCAGGTACTATGGCTACACCTTC. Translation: CSVVPPERRGRYYGYTF.

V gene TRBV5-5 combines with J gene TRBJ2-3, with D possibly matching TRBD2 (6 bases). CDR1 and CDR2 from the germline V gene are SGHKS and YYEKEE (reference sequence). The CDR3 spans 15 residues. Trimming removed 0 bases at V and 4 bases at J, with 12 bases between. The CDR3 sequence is CASSLGGTFSDTQYF. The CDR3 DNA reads TGTGCCAGCAGCTTGGGCGGGACTTTCTCAGATACGCAGTATTTT.

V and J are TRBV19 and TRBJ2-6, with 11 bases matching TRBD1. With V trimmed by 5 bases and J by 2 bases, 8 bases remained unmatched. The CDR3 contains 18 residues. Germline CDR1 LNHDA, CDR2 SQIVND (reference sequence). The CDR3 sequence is CASSALDRGPTGANVLTF. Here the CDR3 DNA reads TGTGCCAGTAGTGCGCTGGACAGGGGGCCTACTGGGGCCAACGTCCTGACTTTC.

The CDR3 DNA reads as TGTGCCAGCAGTGAAAAGGGGGCACAAGGGCAATTTCAGCCCCAGCATTTT. This sequence encodes CASSEKGAQGQFQPQHF. The chain couples TRBV2 to TRBJ1-5, with 7 bases aligning to TRBD1. The ends lost 2 bases at V and 6 bases at J; junction bases unmatched: 13. The CDR3 sequence is 17 residues long. Germline V CDR1 and CDR2: SNHLY, FYNNEI.

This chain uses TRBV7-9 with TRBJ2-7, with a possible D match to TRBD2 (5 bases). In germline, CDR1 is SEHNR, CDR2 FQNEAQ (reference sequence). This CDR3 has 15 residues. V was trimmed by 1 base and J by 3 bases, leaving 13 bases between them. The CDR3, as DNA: TGTGCCAGCAGCTTAGATGGGGTCGGAGGCTACGAGCAGTACTTC. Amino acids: CASSLDGVGGYEQYF.

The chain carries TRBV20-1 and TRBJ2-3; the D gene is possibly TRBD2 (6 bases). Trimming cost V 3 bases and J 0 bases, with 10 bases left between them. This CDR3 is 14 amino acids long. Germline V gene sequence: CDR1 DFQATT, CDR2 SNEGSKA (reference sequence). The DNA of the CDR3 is TGCAGTGCTAGTCCAGCGGGCAGCACAGATACGCAGTATTTT. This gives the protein CSASPAGSTDTQYF.

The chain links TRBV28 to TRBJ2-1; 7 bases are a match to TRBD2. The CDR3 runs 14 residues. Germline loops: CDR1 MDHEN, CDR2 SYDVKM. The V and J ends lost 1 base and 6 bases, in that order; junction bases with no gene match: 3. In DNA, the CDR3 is TGTGCCAGCAGTTTATTTGGACTAGGCAATGAGCAGTTCTTC. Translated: CASSLFGLGNEQFF.

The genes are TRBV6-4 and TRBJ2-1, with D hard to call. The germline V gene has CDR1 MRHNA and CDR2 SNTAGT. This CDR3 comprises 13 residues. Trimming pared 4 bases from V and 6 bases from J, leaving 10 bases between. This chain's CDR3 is CASSGLASNEQFF. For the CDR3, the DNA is TGTGCCAGCAGTGGGCTGGCTAGCAATGAGCAGTTCTTC.

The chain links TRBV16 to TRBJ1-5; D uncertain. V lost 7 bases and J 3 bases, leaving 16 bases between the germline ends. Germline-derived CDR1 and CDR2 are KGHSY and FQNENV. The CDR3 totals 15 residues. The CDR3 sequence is CASTQIQDSNQPQHF. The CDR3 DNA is TGTGCCAGCACCCAGATTCAAGATTCCAATCAGCCCCAGCATTTT.